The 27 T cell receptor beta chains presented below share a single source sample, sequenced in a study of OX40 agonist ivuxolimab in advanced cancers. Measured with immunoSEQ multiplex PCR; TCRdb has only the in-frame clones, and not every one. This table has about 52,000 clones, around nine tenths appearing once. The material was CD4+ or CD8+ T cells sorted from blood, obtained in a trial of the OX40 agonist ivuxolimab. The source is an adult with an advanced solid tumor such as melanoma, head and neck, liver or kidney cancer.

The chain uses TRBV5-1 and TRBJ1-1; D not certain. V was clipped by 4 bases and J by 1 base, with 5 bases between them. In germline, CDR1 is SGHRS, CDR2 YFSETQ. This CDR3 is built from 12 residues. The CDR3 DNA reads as TGCGCCAGCAGCCCAGGGAACACTGAAGCTTTCTTT. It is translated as CASSPGNTEAFF.

The CDR3 here is CASSLHHNEQFF. For the CDR3, the DNA is TGTGCCAGCAGCCTACACCACAATGAGCAGTTCTTC. V usage is TRBV9 and J usage is TRBJ2-1, with unresolved D. With 4 bases removed from V and 5 bases from J, the gap between germline ends came to 7 bases. The CDR3 is 12 amino acids. Looked up from germline, CDR1 is SGDLS and CDR2 is YYNGEE.

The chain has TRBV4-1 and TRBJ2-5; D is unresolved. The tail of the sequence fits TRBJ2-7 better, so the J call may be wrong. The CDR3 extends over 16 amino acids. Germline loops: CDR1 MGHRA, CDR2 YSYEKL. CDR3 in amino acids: CASSQDLVELSYEQYF. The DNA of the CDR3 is TGCGCCAGCAGCCAAGATCTGGTAGAACTTTCCTACGAGCAGTACTTC.

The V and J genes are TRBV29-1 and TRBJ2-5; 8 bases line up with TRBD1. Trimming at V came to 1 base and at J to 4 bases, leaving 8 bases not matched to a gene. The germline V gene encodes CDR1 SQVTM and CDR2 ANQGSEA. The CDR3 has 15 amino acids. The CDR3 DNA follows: TGCAGCGTTGAAGGGGGACAGGTTATGTTAGAGACCCAGTACTTC. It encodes CSVEGGQVMLETQYF.

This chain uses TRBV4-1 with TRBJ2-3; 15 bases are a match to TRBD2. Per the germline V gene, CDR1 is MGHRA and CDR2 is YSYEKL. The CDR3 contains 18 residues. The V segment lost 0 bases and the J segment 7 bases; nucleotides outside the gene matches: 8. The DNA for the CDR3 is TGCGCCAGCAGCCAAGATCTAAGGACTAGCGGGGGGGTTTATACGCAGTATTTT. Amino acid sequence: CASSQDLRTSGGVYTQYF.

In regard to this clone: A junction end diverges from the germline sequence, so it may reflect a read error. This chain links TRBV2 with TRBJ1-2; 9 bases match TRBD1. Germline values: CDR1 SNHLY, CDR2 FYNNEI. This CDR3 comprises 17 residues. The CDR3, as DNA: TGTGCCAGCAGGGAAGGCGGGACAGGGCCTCCGAACTATGGCTACACCTTC. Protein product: CASREGGTGPPNYGYTF.

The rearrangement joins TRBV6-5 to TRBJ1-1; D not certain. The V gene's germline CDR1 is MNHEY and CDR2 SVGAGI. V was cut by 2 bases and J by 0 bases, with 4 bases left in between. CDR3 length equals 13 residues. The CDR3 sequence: CASSYVVNTEAFF. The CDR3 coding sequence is TGTGCCAGCAGTTACGTAGTGAACACTGAAGCTTTCTTT.

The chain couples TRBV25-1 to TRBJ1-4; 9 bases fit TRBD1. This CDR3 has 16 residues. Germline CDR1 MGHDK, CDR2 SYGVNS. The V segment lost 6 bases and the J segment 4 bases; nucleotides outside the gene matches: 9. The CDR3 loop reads CASRSGQGIDNEKLFF. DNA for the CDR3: TGTGCCAGCAGGTCGGGACAGGGTATAGATAATGAAAAACTGTTTTTT.

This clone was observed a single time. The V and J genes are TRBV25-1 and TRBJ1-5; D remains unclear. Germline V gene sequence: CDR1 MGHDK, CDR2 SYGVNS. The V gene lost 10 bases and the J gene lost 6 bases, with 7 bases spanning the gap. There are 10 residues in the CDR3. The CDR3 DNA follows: TGTGCCACTATCATTCAGCCCCAGCATTTT. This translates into CATIIQPQHF.

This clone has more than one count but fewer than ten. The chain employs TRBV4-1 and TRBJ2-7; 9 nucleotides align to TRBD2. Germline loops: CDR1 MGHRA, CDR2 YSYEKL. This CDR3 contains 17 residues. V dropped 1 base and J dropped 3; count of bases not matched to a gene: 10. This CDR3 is CASSQAPETSGIYEQYF. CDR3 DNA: TGCGCCAGCAGCCAAGCCCCGGAGACTAGCGGCATCTACGAGCAGTACTTC.

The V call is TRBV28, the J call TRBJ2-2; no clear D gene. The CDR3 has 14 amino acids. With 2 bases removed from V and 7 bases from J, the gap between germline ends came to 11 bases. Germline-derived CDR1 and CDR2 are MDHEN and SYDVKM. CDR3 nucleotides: TGTGCCAGCAGTTTAAGCCCCATCGGCGGGGAGCTGTTTTTT. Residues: CASSLSPIGGELFF.

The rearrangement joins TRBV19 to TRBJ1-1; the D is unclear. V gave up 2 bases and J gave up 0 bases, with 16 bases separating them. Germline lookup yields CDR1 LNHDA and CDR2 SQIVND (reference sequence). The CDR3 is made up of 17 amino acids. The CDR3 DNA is TGTGCCAGTAGTATACTTTCGGTTGGTCACATGAACACTGAAGCTTTCTTT. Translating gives CASSILSVGHMNTEAFF.

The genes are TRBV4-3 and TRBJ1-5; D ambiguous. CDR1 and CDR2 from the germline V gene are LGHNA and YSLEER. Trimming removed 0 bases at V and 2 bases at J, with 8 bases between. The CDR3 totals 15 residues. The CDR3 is CASSQDRVRNQPQHF. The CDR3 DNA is TGCGCCAGCAGCCAAGATAGGGTCCGCAATCAGCCCCAGCATTTT.

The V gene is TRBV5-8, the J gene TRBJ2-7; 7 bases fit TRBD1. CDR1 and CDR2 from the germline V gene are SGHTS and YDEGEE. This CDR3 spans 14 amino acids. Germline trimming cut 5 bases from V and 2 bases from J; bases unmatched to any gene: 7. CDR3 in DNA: TGTGCCAGCAGAGACAGGGTGGATACCTACGAGCAGTACTTC. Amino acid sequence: CASRDRVDTYEQYF.

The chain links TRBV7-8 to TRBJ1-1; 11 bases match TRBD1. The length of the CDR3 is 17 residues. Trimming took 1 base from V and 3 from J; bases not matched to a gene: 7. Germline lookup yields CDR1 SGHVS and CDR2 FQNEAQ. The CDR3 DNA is TGTGCCAGCAGCTTAGAGGGACAGGGGGTCGCGGACACTGAAGCTTTCTTT. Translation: CASSLEGQGVADTEAFF.

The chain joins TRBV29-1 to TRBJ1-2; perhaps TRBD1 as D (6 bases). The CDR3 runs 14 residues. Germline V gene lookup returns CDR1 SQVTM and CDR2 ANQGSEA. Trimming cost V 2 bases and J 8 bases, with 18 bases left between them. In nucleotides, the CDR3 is TGCAGCGTTGAACCGCCCGAAGACAGGTGGGGCTACACCTTC. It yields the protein CSVEPPEDRWGYTF.

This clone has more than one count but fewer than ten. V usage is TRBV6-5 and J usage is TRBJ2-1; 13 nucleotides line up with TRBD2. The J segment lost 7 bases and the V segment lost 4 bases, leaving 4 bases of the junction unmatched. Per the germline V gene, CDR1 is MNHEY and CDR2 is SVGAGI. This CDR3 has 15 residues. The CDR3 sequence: CASSSLAGGYNEQFF. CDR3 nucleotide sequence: TGTGCCAGCAGTTCACTAGCGGGGGGGTATAATGAGCAGTTCTTC.

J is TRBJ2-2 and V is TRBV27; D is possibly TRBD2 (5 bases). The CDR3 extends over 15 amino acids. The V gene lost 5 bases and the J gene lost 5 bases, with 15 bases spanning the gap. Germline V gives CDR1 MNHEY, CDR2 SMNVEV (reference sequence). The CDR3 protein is CASSLRGQRTGELFF. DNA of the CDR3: TGTGCCAGCAGTCTACGAGGGCAGCGAACCGGGGAGCTGTTTTTT.

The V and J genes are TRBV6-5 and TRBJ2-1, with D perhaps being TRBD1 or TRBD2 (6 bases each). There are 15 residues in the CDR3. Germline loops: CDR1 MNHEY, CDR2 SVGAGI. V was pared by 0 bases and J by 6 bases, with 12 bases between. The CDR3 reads CASSYSGPGANEQFF. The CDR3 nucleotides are TGTGCCAGCAGTTACTCGGGGCCGGGGGCCAATGAGCAGTTCTTC.

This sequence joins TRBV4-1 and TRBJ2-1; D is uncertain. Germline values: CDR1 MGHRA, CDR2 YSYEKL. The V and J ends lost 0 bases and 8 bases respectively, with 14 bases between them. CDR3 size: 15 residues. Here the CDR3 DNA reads TGCGCCAGCAGCCAAGAAATTGGTCCTCCGGATGAGCAGTTCTTC. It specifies CASSQEIGPPDEQFF.

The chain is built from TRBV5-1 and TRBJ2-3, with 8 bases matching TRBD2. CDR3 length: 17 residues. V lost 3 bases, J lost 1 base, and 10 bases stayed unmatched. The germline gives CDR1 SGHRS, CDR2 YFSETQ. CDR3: CASSSSSAGGGTDTQYF. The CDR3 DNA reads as TGCGCCAGCAGCTCTTCTTCCGCGGGGGGCGGCACAGATACGCAGTATTTT.

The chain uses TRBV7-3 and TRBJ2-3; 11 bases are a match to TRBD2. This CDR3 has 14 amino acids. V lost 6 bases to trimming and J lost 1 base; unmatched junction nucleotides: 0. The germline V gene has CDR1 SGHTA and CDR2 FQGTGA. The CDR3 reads CASSSGGGTDTQYF. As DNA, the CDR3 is TGTGCCAGCAGTAGCGGGGGGGGCACAGATACGCAGTATTTT.

The CDR3 region is CASSVQENTYNEQFF. Written as DNA, the CDR3 is TGTGCCAGCAGCGTACAGGAGAATACGTACAATGAGCAGTTCTTC. The V call is TRBV7-9, the J call TRBJ2-1, with TRBD1 as a possible D gene (5 bases). CDR3 size: 15 residues. V was pared by 5 bases and J by 4 bases, with 15 bases between. Germline V gene sequence: CDR1 SEHNR, CDR2 FQNEAQ (reference sequence).

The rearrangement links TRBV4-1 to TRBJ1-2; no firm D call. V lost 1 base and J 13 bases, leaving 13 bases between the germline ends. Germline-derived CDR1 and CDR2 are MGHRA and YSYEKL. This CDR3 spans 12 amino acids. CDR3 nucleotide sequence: TGCGCCAGCAGCCAAGGAGGGAGGCTCGCCACCTTC. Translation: CASSQGGRLATF.

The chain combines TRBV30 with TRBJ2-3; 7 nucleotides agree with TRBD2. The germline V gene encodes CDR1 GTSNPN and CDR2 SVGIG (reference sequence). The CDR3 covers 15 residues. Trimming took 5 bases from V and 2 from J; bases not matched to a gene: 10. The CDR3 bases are TGTGCCTGGGTGGGGAGGGAACAGATCACAGATACGCAGTATTTT. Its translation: CAWVGREQITDTQYF.

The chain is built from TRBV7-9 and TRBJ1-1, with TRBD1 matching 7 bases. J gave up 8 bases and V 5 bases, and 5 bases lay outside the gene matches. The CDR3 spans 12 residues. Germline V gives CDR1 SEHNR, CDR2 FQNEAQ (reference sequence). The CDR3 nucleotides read TGTGCCAGCAGCAAGGGACAGCCCGAAGCTTTCTTT. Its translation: CASSKGQPEAFF. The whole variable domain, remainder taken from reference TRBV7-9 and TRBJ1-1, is DTGVSQNPRHKITKRGQNVTFRCDPISEHNRLYWYRQTLGQGPEFLTYFQNEAQLEKSRLLSDRFSAERPKGSFSTLEIQRTEQGDSAMYLCASSKGQPEAFFGQGTRLTVV.

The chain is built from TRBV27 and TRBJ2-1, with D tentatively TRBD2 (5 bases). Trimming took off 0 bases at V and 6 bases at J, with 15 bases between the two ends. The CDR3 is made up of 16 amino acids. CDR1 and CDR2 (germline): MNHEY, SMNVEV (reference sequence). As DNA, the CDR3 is TGTGCCAGCAGTTTATCAGAGCGGCTCCCCGGCAATGAGCAGTTCTTC. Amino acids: CASSLSERLPGNEQFF.